This T cell receptor beta chain was captured by sequencing in a study of T cells in Graves' hyperthyroidism and ophthalmopathy. This clonotype appeared a few times. This CDR3 is 12 amino acids long. Trimming took off 3 bases at V and 4 bases at J, with 9 bases between the two ends. Germline V lookup: CDR1 DFQATT, CDR2 SNEGSKA (reference sequence). From RNA transcripts, TCR beta CDR3 regions were amplified. RT-PCR in the first round (using the HTBI primer set) targeted the TCR CDR3. TCRdb reprocessed the multiplex PCR reads via MiXCR and lists one record per CDR3 protein. The sample includes 650,000 to 700,000 distinct CDR3 sequences, roughly a sixth of them seen just once.

The sequence came from a man over 45 with Graves' hyperthyroidism. Sequencing was performed on blood. The V call is TRBV20-1, the J call TRBJ2-5; unclear D gene. Written as DNA, the CDR3 is TGCAGTGCTAGTTCGGTCGGAGAGACCCAGTACTTC. It encodes CSASSVGETQYF.